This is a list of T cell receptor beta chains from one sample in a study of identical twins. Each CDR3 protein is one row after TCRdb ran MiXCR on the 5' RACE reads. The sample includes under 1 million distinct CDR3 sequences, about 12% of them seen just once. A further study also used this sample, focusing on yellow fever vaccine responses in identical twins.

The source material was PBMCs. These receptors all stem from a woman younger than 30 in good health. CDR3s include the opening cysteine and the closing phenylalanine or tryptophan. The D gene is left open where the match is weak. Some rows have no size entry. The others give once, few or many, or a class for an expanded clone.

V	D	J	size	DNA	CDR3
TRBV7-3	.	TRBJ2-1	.	TGTGCCAGCAGCTTAAGTCAGGGGTGGGCCTACAATGAGCAGTTCTTC	CASSLSQGWAYNEQFF
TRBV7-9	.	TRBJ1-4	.	TGTGCCAGCAGCCACGGGACGGACAAACTGAAACTGTTTTTT	CASSHGTDKLKLFF
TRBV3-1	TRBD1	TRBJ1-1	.	TGTGCCAGCAGCCAAGATCTTAAGGGGGCGCGGACTGAAGCTTTCTTT	CASSQDLKGARTEAFF
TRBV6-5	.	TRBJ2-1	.	TGTGCCAGCAGTTACTCGACCGCGGCGGATGAGCAGTTCTTC	CASSYSTAADEQFF
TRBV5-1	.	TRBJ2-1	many	TGCGCCAGCAGCTGGGTGGCGGACAATGAGCAGTTCTTC	CASSWVADNEQFF
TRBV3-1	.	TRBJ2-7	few	TGTGCCAGCAGCCCCCCCCCGGGACGGTCACCCTACGAGCAGTACTTC	CASSPPPGRSPYEQYF
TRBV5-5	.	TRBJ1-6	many	TGTGCCAGCTTCCTGGGGGTTCCTGGTTCACCCCTCCACTTT	CASFLGVPGSPLHF
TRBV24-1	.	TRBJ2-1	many	TGTGCCACCAGTGTTACTCTGGACAATGAGCAGTTCTTC	CATSVTLDNEQFF
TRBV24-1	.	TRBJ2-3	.	TGTGCCACCAGTGACCCTAGATTGGCAGATACGCAGTATTTT	CATSDPRLADTQYF
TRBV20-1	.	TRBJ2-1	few	TGCAGTGCTTCCCGGGGGCTGGGCGGGGGCAATGAGCAGTTCTTC	CSASRGLGGGNEQFF
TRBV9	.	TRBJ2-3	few	TGTGCCAGCAGCGTAGACCGCACAGATACGCAGTATTTT	CASSVDRTDTQYF
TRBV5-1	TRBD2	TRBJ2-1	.	TGCGCCAGCAAAAAACTAGCGGGACCCTACAATGAGCAGTTCTTC	CASKKLAGPYNEQFF
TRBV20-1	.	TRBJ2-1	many	TGCAGTGCTAGAGATGGGAGAGTAGATGAGCAGTTCTTC	CSARDGRVDEQFF
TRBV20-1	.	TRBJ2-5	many	TGCAGTGCTAGGGGCAGAAGATTACAAGAGACCCAGTACTTC	CSARGRRLQETQYF
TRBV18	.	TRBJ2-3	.	TGTGCCAGCTCACGGCGCGACGGTGGGTCAGATACGCAGTATTTT	CASSRRDGGSDTQYF
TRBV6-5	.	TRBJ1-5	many	TGTGCCAGCAGTTCGGGACATAGCAATCAGCCCCAGCATTTT	CASSSGHSNQPQHF
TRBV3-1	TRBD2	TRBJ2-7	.	TGTGCCAGCAGCCAAGGGCTGACTAGCGGCTTAAGCTCCTACGAGCAGTACTTC	CASSQGLTSGLSSYEQYF
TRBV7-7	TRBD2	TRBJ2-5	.	TGTGCCAGCAGCTTGACTAGCGGGAGAGTGGAGACCCAGAACTTC	CASSLTSGRVETQNF
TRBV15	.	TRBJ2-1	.	TGTGCCACCAGCAGAGAGGCGACCCCCGGCAATGAGCAGTTCTTC	CATSREATPGNEQFF
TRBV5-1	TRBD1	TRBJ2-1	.	TGCGCCAGCAGCTTTTCCGGGACAGGGGAGCAGTTCTTC	CASSFSGTGEQFF
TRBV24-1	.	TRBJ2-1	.	TGTGCCACCAGTGATTTGGGGGCGAGTGGTGAGCAGTTCTTC	CATSDLGASGEQFF
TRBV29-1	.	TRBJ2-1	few	TGCAGCGTTGAAACCCCGGGCAATGAGCAGTTCTTC	CSVETPGNEQFF
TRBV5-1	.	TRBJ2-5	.	TGCGCCAGCAGCGCCCCGCCCCCAGAGACCCAGTACTTC	CASSAPPPETQYF
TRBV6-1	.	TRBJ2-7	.	TGTGCCAGCAGTATGGTCAGGGGCCCCTACGAGCAGTACTTC	CASSMVRGPYEQYF
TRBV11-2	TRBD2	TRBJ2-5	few	TGTGCCAGCAGCTTAGTCGTACTAGCGGCACAAGAGACCCAGTACTTC	CASSLVVLAAQETQYF
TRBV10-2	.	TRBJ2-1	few	TGCGCCAGCAAGCCAGGGGGGTCTGAGCAGTTCTTC	CASKPGGSEQFF
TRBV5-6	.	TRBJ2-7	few	TGTGCCAGCAGCTTTACAGGGAGGGTCTACGAGCAGTACTTC	CASSFTGRVYEQYF
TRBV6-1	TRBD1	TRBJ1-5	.	TGTGCCAGCAGTGAATATGGACAGGCGAACAATCAGCCCCAGCATTTT	CASSEYGQANNQPQHF
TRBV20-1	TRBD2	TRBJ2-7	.	TGCAGTGCTAAGGGACTAGCGGGGTACGAGCAGTACTTC	CSAKGLAGYEQYF
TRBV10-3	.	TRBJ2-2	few	TGTGCCATCAGTGAGGAGGCAGGGGCGAACACCGGGGAGCTGTTTTTT	CAISEEAGANTGELFF
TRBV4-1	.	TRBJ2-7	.	TGCGCCAGCAGCCAGGGAGTTTGGTCCTACGAGCAGTACTTC	CASSQGVWSYEQYF
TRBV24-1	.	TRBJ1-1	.	TGTGCCACCAGTGGCGGCGGGGGGAACACTGAAGCTTTCTTT	CATSGGGGNTEAFF
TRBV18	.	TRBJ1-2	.	TGTGCCAGCTCACCCTTGGACAAGCTCTATGGCTACACCTTC	CASSPLDKLYGYTF
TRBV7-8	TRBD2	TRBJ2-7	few	TGTGCCAGCAGCGAGAACCCTAGCGGGAGGTACGAGCAGTACTTC	CASSENPSGRYEQYF
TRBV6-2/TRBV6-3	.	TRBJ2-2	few	TGTGCCAGCAGTTACTTGGCTATACGATTAAACGGGGAGCTGTTTTTT	CASSYLAIRLNGELFF
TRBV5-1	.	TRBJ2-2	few	TGCGCCAGCAGCTTCGATAGCAGGGCGGCCGGGGAGCTGTTTTTT	CASSFDSRAAGELFF
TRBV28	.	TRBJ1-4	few	TGTGCCAGCAGTCCCCTTGAAGGCAGCGGGGAAAATGAAAAACTGTTTTTT	CASSPLEGSGENEKLFF
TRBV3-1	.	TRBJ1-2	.	TGTGCCAGCAGCGGACGGGACAATGGCTACACCTTC	CASSGRDNGYTF
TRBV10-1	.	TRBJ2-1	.	TGCGCCAGCAGCCCCGCCGGGGCGGGGAAATACAATGAGCAGTTCTTC	CASSPAGAGKYNEQFF
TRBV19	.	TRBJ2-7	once	TGTGCCAGTAGTGACGGGCGGGGCGCTACCTACGAGCAGTACTTC	CASSDGRGATYEQYF
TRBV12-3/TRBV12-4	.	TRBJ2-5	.	TGTGCCAGCAGTGGGTTGGGACGGGGACAAGAGACCCAGTACTTC	CASSGLGRGQETQYF